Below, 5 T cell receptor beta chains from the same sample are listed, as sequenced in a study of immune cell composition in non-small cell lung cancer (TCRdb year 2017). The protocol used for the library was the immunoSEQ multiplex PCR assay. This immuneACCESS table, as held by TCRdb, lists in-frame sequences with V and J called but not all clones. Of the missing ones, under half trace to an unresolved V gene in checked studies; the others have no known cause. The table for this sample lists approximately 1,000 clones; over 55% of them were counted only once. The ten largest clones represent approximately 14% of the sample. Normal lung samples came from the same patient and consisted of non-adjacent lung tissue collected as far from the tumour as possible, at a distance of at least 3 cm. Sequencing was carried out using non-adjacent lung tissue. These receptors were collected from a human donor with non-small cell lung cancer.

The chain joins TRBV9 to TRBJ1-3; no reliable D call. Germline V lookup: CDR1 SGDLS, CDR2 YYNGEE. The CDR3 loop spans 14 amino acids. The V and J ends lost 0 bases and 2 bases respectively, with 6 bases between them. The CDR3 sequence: CASSVGGPGNTIYF. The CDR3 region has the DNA TGTGCCAGCAGCGTAGGAGGGCCTGGAAACACCATATATTTT.

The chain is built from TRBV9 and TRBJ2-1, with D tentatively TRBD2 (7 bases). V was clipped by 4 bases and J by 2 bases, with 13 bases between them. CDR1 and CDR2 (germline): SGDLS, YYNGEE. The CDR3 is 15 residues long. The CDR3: CASSPRGGAYNEQFF. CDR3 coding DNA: TGTGCCAGCAGCCCGAGGGGGGGGGCCTACAATGAGCAGTTCTTC.

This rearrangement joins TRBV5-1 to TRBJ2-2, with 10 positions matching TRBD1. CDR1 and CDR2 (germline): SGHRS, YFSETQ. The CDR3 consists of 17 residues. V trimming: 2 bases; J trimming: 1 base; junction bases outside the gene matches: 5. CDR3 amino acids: CASSFKRTGGNTGELFF. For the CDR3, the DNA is TGCGCCAGCAGCTTTAAAAGGACAGGGGGGAACACCGGGGAGCTGTTTTTT.

The CDR3 sequence: CASSGPGLIIDTQYF. The CDR3 DNA follows: TGTGCCAGCTCCGGTCCGGGACTCATAATAGATACGCAGTATTTT. This chain joins TRBV5-4 and TRBJ2-3, with a weak D call TRBD2 (6 bases). This CDR3 has 15 residues. Trimming took 7 bases from V and 5 from J, leaving 20 bases between them. CDR1 SGHNT and CDR2 YYREEE come from the germline V gene (reference sequence).

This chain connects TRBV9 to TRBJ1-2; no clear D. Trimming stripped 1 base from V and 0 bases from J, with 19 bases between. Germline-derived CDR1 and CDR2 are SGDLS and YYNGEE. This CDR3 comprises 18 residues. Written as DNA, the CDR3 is TGTGCCAGCAGCGTAAACGTAGCGGCCTTCGGAACTAACTATGGCTACACCTTC. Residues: CASSVNVAAFGTNYGYTF.